Listed here is a single TCR beta chain. The sample originates from a study of blood T cell repertoires in COVID-19. The overall study: COVID-19 samples collected from the United States, Italy and Spain covered acute and convalescent phases.

Seattle patients were enrolled during active infection and followed longitudinally. Study processing details: Counts of nucleated cells, estimated from reference gene primer amplification, were obtained. Measured with immunoSEQ multiplex PCR; TCRdb has only the in-frame clones, and not every one. From that table come the V and J calls and clone size; the DNA was used to work out D and trimming. Altogether more than 250,000 clones are present, around 88% being singletons, with the ten largest covering 1.5% to 2%. Per the germline V gene, CDR1 is SGDLS and CDR2 is YYNGEE. The CDR3 spans 13 residues. V was shortened by 3 bases and J by 8 bases, with 14 bases between the two germline ends.

The gene calls are TRBV9 and TRBJ1-2, with D unclear. The sequence was collected from a woman aged 25 to 39 with COVID-19, enrolled during active disease. Material: peripheral blood. This chain's CDR3 is CASSAPASGGYTF. CDR3 in DNA: TGTGCCAGCAGCGCCCCAGCATCGGGAGGCTACACCTTC.